This TCR beta chain was observed in a study of identical twins. At least ten counts were recorded for this clonotype. Antigen specificity is unknown. Study-wide points: For zero-insertion analyses, partial confounding could come from invariant MAIT and iNKT cells. Among beta out-of-frame sequences, excess sharing between twins appeared weaker.

A universal primer binding site was introduced by template switching. The final cDNA contained unique molecular identifiers. Via MiXCR, TCRdb re-called the 5' RACE reads, giving one row per CDR3 protein. The sample comprises around 650,000 distinct CDR3 sequences, just over 7% of which are singletons, and less than 2% rests with the top ten. Trimming shortened V by 3 bases and J by 5 bases, and 13 bases separated the two germline ends. The CDR3 sequence is 14 residues long. Separately, the same data were catalogued under a study of yellow fever vaccine responses in identical twins.

Sequenced material: PBMCs. The chain combines TRBV12-3 or TRBV12-4 with TRBJ2-5; possible D gene TRBD2, 5 bases. The sequence came from a woman younger than 30 in good health. The DNA of the CDR3 is TGTGCCAGCAGTTTGTCCGGGGATGGCGAGACCCAGTACTTC. Protein sequence: CASSLSGDGETQYF.